These 20 T cell receptor beta chains share one sample of origin, sequenced in a study of shared clonotypes between healthy human individuals. Profiled with immunoSEQ multiplex PCR; TCRdb holds only in-frame clones, not every one. Of approximately 1.9 million clones in the sample, about 94% were seen once. CD45RO-negative, CCR7-selected cells formed the naive CD8 fraction, which excluded terminally differentiated effector memory CD45RA+ cells. Specimen: naive CD8+ T cells from PBMCs. All receptors come from a man between 18 and 35 years old in good health. Some clones in this sample may be carry-over from other donors' samples.

V is TRBV11-2 and J is TRBJ1-1, with a possible D match to TRBD1 (6 bases). The CDR3 contains 15 residues. V was shortened by 5 bases and J by 8 bases, with 21 bases between the two germline ends. Germline V CDR1 and CDR2: SGHAT, FQNNGV. The CDR3 loop reads CASSPLLGGGQEAFF. CDR3 DNA: TGTGCCAGCAGCCCCCTGCTTGGTGGGGGCCAGGAAGCTTTCTTT.

The chain recombines TRBV7-9 with TRBJ2-6; D remains unclear. Trimming stripped 5 bases from V and 1 base from J, with 6 bases between. Germline assignment: CDR1 SEHNR and CDR2 FQNEAQ (reference sequence). The CDR3 is made up of 14 amino acids. The CDR3 nucleotides are TGTGCCAGCAGCCCTATTTCTGGGGCCAACGTCCTGACTTTC. Protein product: CASSPISGANVLTF.

Turning to this clone: This sample also contains other DNA sequences that code for the same CDR3. The chain is built from TRBV27 and TRBJ2-7, with D uncertain. V lost 4 bases, J lost 1 base, and 11 bases lay in between. The CDR3 has 14 amino acids. Germline CDR1 and CDR2: MNHEY and SMNVEV (reference sequence). The CDR3 spells CASSSLDGSYEQYF. As DNA, the CDR3 is TGTGCCAGCAGTTCCCTGGACGGATCCTACGAGCAGTACTTC.

This chain uses TRBV19 with TRBJ2-5; TRBD2 might be the D (6 bases). V lost 5 bases and J lost 5, with 21 bases in between. From germline, CDR1 is LNHDA and CDR2 SQIVND (reference sequence). The CDR3 extends over 16 amino acids. CDR3 in DNA: TGTGCCAGTAGTCCCGGAGGGGTCCCCTCGTGGGAGACCCAGTACTTC. Its protein is CASSPGGVPSWETQYF.

This chain links TRBV28 with TRBJ2-7; D gene unclear. The CDR3 loop spans 17 amino acids. Germline V gene lookup returns CDR1 MDHEN and CDR2 SYDVKM. The CDR3 nucleotides read TGTGCTACACCCGAGAGGACCCGCTTAACCTCCTCCTACGAGCAGTACTTC. Its protein is CATPERTRLTSSYEQYF.

CDR3 region: CASSIGPSGRGSEQFF. In DNA form, the CDR3 reads TGTGCCAGTAGTATAGGTCCTAGCGGGAGAGGGAGTGAGCAGTTCTTC. The chain carries TRBV19 and TRBJ2-1; 10 nucleotides agree with TRBD2. Germline V gene sequence: CDR1 LNHDA, CDR2 SQIVND (reference sequence). V lost 1 base and J lost 9; bases outside the gene matches: 9. The CDR3 runs to 16 residues.

The rearrangement joins TRBV28 to TRBJ2-2; 12 nucleotides line up with TRBD2. CDR1 is MDHEN, CDR2 SYDVKM, per germline. Losses at the gene ends were 5 bases for V and 4 bases for J; bases not matched to a gene: 5. The CDR3 is 16 residues long. The chain's CDR3 is CASSRLAGESTGELFF. In DNA form, the CDR3 reads TGTGCCAGCAGTAGACTAGCGGGAGAGTCCACCGGGGAGCTGTTTTTT.

The chain couples TRBV7-9 to TRBJ1-2; no definite D call. The CDR3 contains 17 residues. The germline V gene encodes CDR1 SEHNR and CDR2 FQNEAQ (reference sequence). Trimming stripped 1 base from V and 4 bases from J, with 19 bases between. The CDR3 bases are TGTGCCAGCAGCTTAGAGGCTTGGCCAGAAGTCCTCTATGGCTACACCTTC. The encoded protein is CASSLEAWPEVLYGYTF.

The V call is TRBV7-9, the J call TRBJ2-7; 7 positions agree with TRBD1. This CDR3 is built from 13 residues. After removal of 5 bases from V and 4 bases from J, the junction contained 5 bases not matched to a gene. From germline, CDR1 is SEHNR and CDR2 FQNEAQ (reference sequence). The DNA of the CDR3 is TGTGCCAGCAGCGAACAGGGGAAATACGAGCAGTACTTC. Encoded protein: CASSEQGKYEQYF.

The rearrangement joins TRBV4-3 to TRBJ2-1; 7 positions agree with TRBD2. The V gene end was trimmed by 1 base and the J gene end by 8 bases; junction bases not matched to a gene: 5. The CDR3 totals 14 residues. The V gene's germline CDR1 is LGHNA and CDR2 YSLEER. The DNA for the CDR3 is TGCGCCAGCAGCCAAGGAACTAGCGCCGATGAGCAGTTCTTC. Residues: CASSQGTSADEQFF.

The gene calls are TRBV11-3 and TRBJ1-2; 8 bases align to TRBD1. The trim removed 4 bases at V and 7 bases at J, leaving 5 bases unmatched. The CDR3 sequence is 13 residues long. The germline V gene has CDR1 SGHNT and CDR2 YENEEA. This CDR3 reads CASSSLQGAGYTF. For the CDR3, the DNA is TGTGCCAGCAGCTCCCTCCAGGGGGCTGGCTACACCTTC.

The rearrangement links TRBV28 to TRBJ2-2; weak D call: TRBD2 (5 bases). V was cut by 4 bases and J by 2 bases, with 11 bases left in between. The CDR3 totals 15 residues. Germline CDR1 is MDHEN and CDR2 is SYDVKM. CDR3 sequence: CASSYWTGNTGELFF. The CDR3 DNA is TGTGCCAGCAGTTATTGGACGGGAAACACCGGGGAGCTGTTTTTT.

The chain has TRBV6-1 and TRBJ1-5, with a tentative D call TRBD1 (6 bases). There are 15 residues in the CDR3. Germline V CDR1 and CDR2: MNHNS, SASEGT. Trimming removed 5 bases at V and 10 bases at J, with 21 bases between. As DNA, the CDR3 is TGTGCCAGCAGTCGGTGGGGGCCTGAGCGTGAACCCCAGCATTTT. It yields the protein CASSRWGPEREPQHF.

The CDR3: CASSFYTGGGADTQYF. The CDR3 DNA follows: TGTGCCAGCAGCTTTTATACGGGAGGAGGAGCAGATACGCAGTATTTT. The chain has TRBV11-2 and TRBJ2-3, with TRBD2 identical over 7 bases. This CDR3 is 16 amino acids long. The trim removed 3 bases at V and 4 bases at J, leaving 10 bases unmatched. The germline V gene has CDR1 SGHAT and CDR2 FQNNGV.

The chain is built from TRBV25-1 and TRBJ2-3, with D perhaps matching TRBD1 (5 bases). The CDR3 is 14 residues long. V was cut by 8 bases and J by 1 base, with 13 bases left in between. The germline V gene has CDR1 MGHDK and CDR2 SYGVNS. Here the CDR3 reads CASPNRTCTDTQYF. In DNA form, the CDR3 reads TGTGCCAGCCCAAACAGGACGTGCACAGATACGCAGTATTTT.

The V gene is TRBV15, the J gene TRBJ2-3, with D unclear. CDR3 length: 14 residues. Germline V gene sequence: CDR1 LNHNV, CDR2 YYDKDF (reference sequence). Trimming cost V 3 bases and J 2 bases, with 9 bases left between them. The chain's CDR3 is CATSSKLNTDTQYF. The CDR3 nucleotides read TGTGCCACCAGCAGTAAATTGAACACAGATACGCAGTATTTT.

Comment on this clone: The same CDR3 can be traced to other DNA sequences in this sample. This sequence joins TRBV7-9 and TRBJ2-7; 10 bases agree with TRBD1. The CDR3 sequence is 15 residues long. CDR1 and CDR2 (germline): SEHNR, FQNEAQ (reference sequence). The ends lost 1 base at V and 2 bases at J; junction bases unmatched: 2. The CDR3 bases are TGTGCCAGCAGCTTAGTGGGGACAGGGGCCTACGAGCAGTACTTC. It is translated as CASSLVGTGAYEQYF.

V usage is TRBV7-3 and J usage is TRBJ2-2; 10 bases are a match to TRBD2. V dropped 0 bases and J dropped 6; count of bases not matched to a gene: 4. Germline lookup yields CDR1 SGHTA and CDR2 FQGTGA. The CDR3 is made up of 16 amino acids. CDR3: CASSLTRSGRAGELFF. CDR3 nucleotides: TGTGCCAGCAGCTTAACGAGGAGCGGGAGGGCCGGGGAGCTGTTTTTT. The whole variable domain, remainder taken from reference TRBV7-3 and TRBJ2-2, is GAGVSQTPSNKVTEKGKYVELRCDPISGHTALYWYRQSLGQGPEFLIYFQGTGAADDSGLPNDRFFAVRPEGSVSTLKIQRTERGDSAVYLCASSLTRSGRAGELFFGEGSRLTVL.

This chain links TRBV29-1 with TRBJ2-2; the D is unclear. CDR3 size: 14 residues. Trimming shortened V by 4 bases and J by 5 bases, and 14 bases separated the two germline ends. Germline CDR1 and CDR2: SQVTM and ANQGSEA. The CDR3 region has the DNA TGCAGCGTTGGAAGTGGCTATCAGACCGGGGAGCTGTTTTTT. Encoded protein: CSVGSGYQTGELFF.

This clone was counted once. The V and J genes are TRBV6-5 and TRBJ1-3; a weak D match, TRBD1 (5 bases). The V gene's germline CDR1 is MNHEY and CDR2 SVGAGI. Trimming shortened V by 2 bases and J by 9 bases, and 17 bases separated the two germline ends. The CDR3 has 15 residues. For the CDR3, the DNA is TGTGCCAGCAGTTACGGCCGGGACCTCAGAGGCACCATATATTTT. This encodes CASSYGRDLRGTIYF.